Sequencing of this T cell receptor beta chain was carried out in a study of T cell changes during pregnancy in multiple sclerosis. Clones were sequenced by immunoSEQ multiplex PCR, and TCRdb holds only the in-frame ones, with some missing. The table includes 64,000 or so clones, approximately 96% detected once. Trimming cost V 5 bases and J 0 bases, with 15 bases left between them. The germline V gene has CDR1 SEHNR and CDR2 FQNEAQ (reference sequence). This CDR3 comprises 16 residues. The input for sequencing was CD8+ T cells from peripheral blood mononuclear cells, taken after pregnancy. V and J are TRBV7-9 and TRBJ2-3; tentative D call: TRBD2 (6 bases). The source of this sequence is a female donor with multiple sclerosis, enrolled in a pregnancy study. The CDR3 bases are TGTGCCAGCAGCAATCGGGACTCCCCTAGCACAGATACGCAGTATTTT. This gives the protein CASSNRDSPSTDTQYF.